Below, 4 T cell receptor beta chains from the same sample are listed, as sequenced in a study of cytomegalovirus exposure and HLA in healthy donors (dated by TCRdb to 2016 to 2017). The library relied on the immunoSEQ multiplex PCR assay. For the multiplex PCR, a mixture combining 60 forward primers for TCR Vbeta segments and 13 reverse primers for TCR Jbeta segments was used. TCRdb holds this immuneACCESS table with in-frame rearrangements only. Some clones are missing; in checked studies, unresolved V genes explain under half, and the rest has no known cause. Counted in this sample were 85,000 to 100,000 clones; 55% to 65% of them appeared once. The top ten clones comprise 2.3% of the sample. The material sequenced was PBMCs. The receptors stem from a human donor in good health.

This clone was picked up a small number of times. The genes are TRBV18 and TRBJ1-5; no reliable D call. Germline V gives CDR1 KGHSH, CDR2 LQKENI. This CDR3 region has 16 residues. Trimming removed 5 bases at V and 0 bases at J, with 14 bases between. For the CDR3, the DNA is TGTGCCAGCTCATCGTACGGGGTCGGTAGCAATCAGCCCCAGCATTTT. Protein: CASSSYGVGSNQPQHF.

The chain joins TRBV7-2 to TRBJ1-1, with 10 nucleotides matching TRBD1. The V and J ends lost 4 bases and 1 base, in that order; junction bases with no gene match: 3. The length of the CDR3 is 15 residues. CDR1 is SGHTA and CDR2 is FQGNSA in the germline V gene. DNA for the CDR3: TGTGCCAGCAGCTCCAGGACAGGGGGGAACACTGAAGCTTTCTTT. Amino acids: CASSSRTGGNTEAFF.

V gene TRBV19 combines with J gene TRBJ1-2; no clear D. This CDR3 has 13 residues. Germline V gene data show CDR1 as LNHDA and CDR2 as SQIVND (reference sequence). V was cut by 7 bases and J by 4 bases, with 13 bases left in between. The CDR3 is CASTPVGLYGYTF. CDR3 coding DNA: TGTGCCAGTACCCCCGTCGGACTCTATGGCTACACCTTC.

In DNA form, the CDR3 reads TGTGCCAGCAGTTCCTCAACGACAGGCCCATATGGCTACACCTTC. This translates into CASSSSTTGPYGYTF. The chain couples TRBV6-5 to TRBJ1-2, with D possibly TRBD1 on 6 matching bases. The CDR3 sequence is 15 residues long. CDR1 is MNHEY, CDR2 SVGAGI, per germline. V lost 4 bases and J lost 5, with 17 bases in between.